The 27 T cell receptor beta chains below all came from one sample that was sequenced in a study of post-analysis software for immune sequencing data. Overall study findings and caveats: The five TRBV segments detected at higher frequency in patients than in controls included TRBV5-6, TRBV5-1 and TRBV20-1.

No antigen has been identified for these receptors. Unique molecular identifiers were carried by the TCR beta cDNA libraries. In TCRdb, the PCR reads were re-called with MiXCR into one record per CDR3 protein. The sample holds 750,000 to 950,000 distinct CDR3 sequences, approximately 53% seen once. The specimen was blood. The receptors stem from a girl aged 5 to 17 with multiple sclerosis.

V and J are TRBV7-9 and TRBJ2-7; 7 bases match TRBD1. The trim removed 5 bases at V and 2 bases at J, leaving 15 bases unmatched. CDR1 and CDR2 (germline): SEHNR, FQNEAQ (reference sequence). The CDR3 has 17 residues. This CDR3 reads CASSPRAQGTSPYEQYF. DNA for the CDR3: TGTGCCAGCAGCCCGAGGGCACAGGGGACCTCCCCCTACGAGCAGTACTTC.

The chain recombines TRBV10-3 with TRBJ1-2, with a tentative D call TRBD1 (6 bases). The ends were cut back, 6 bases at V and 3 bases at J, with 11 bases in the middle. The germline gives CDR1 ENHRY, CDR2 SYGVKD. The length of the CDR3 is 13 residues. CDR3: CAISERGDYGYTF. The CDR3 coding sequence is TGTGCCATCAGCGAAAGGGGGGACTATGGCTACACCTTC.

The rearrangement uses TRBV9 and TRBJ2-5; D ambiguous. Judging by the DNA end, TRBJ2-7 fits better; the J call may be wrong. Germline V lookup: CDR1 SGDLS, CDR2 YYNGEE. This CDR3 is 14 amino acids long. CDR3 region: CASSVGSDLGEQYF. As DNA, the CDR3 is TGTGCCAGCAGCGTAGGGTCGGATCTGGGCGAGCAGTACTTC.

The J gene is TRBJ1-4, the V gene TRBV15; TRBD1 aligns across 10 bases. The CDR3 is 16 amino acids. The germline V gene encodes CDR1 LNHNV and CDR2 YYDKDF (reference sequence). The ends lost 0 bases at V and 7 bases at J; junction bases unmatched: 5. CDR3 loop: CATSRETGGLGEKLFF. CDR3 in DNA: TGTGCCACCAGCAGAGAGACAGGGGGCCTAGGTGAAAAACTGTTTTTT.

The chain uses TRBV3-1 and TRBJ1-1, with D possibly being TRBD1 (5 bases). Trimming left V 1 base short and J 6 bases short, with 9 bases between. Germline CDR1 reads LGHDT; CDR2 reads YNNKEL (reference sequence). The CDR3 is made up of 13 amino acids. CDR3 in DNA: TGTGCCAGCAGCCAAGTCGGGGGATCTGAAGCTTTCTTT. Protein: CASSQVGGSEAFF.

The CDR3 here is CASSLGFGTDQEIQYF. The CDR3 nucleotides are TGTGCCAGCAGCTTAGGGTTCGGGACAGACCAAGAGATCCAGTACTTC. The gene calls are TRBV7-9 and TRBJ2-7; 7 bases line up with TRBD1. The germline gives CDR1 SEHNR, CDR2 FQNEAQ (reference sequence). This CDR3 comprises 16 residues. Germline trimming cut 1 base from V and 10 bases from J; bases unmatched to any gene: 16.

This chain links TRBV5-1 with TRBJ2-5; D gene unclear. V shed 1 base and J shed 5 bases, with 6 bases lying between them. Germline CDR1 is SGHRS and CDR2 is YFSETQ. The length of the CDR3 is 12 residues. CDR3 bases: TGCGCCAGCAGCTTGTTCGAGGAGACCCAGTACTTC. Amino acid sequence: CASSLFEETQYF.

The table lists this clonotype with a few counts. The rearrangement uses TRBV10-3 and TRBJ1-2, with a possible D match to TRBD1 (6 bases). Germline CDR1 reads ENHRY; CDR2 reads SYGVKD. The V end lost 2 bases, the J end lost 5 bases, and 18 bases lay between the germline ends. The CDR3 covers 16 residues. CDR3 region: CAISEPQGKGAYGYTF. The CDR3 bases are TGTGCCATCAGTGAGCCTCAGGGGAAGGGCGCATATGGCTACACCTTC.

This clonotype was seen more than once but under ten times. This chain links TRBV29-1 with TRBJ2-4; D unclear. The assigned J gene may be wrong: the sequence end matches TRBJ2-5 better. The germline V gene has CDR1 SQVTM and CDR2 ANQGSEA. The CDR3 runs to 15 residues. The CDR3 DNA reads TGCAGCGTTGACTCTTTCGGAAGGATGCGAGAGACCCAGTACTTC. It encodes CSVDSFGRMRETQYF.

A word on this clonotype: A read error may produce the germline difference seen at one junction end. The chain links TRBV10-3 to TRBJ1-1; the D is unclear. This CDR3 is built from 13 residues. Germline values: CDR1 ENHRY, CDR2 SYGVKD. CDR3 bases: TGTGCCATCAGTGAAGTTGGGAACGCTGAAGCTTTCTTT. Translation: CAISEVGNAEAFF.

This clonotype was recorded many times. The chain uses TRBV20-1 and TRBJ2-7, with D perhaps being TRBD1 or TRBD2 (5 bases each). Germline CDR1 is DFQATT and CDR2 is SNEGSKA (reference sequence). This CDR3 has 13 residues. The germline V and J ends were trimmed by 5 bases and 2 bases, with 13 bases remaining between them. The CDR3 nucleotides read TGCAGTGCTTCCCTCGGGGCAACCTACGAGCAGTACTTC. Amino acid sequence: CSASLGATYEQYF.

V and J are TRBV5-1 and TRBJ2-6, with a weak D call TRBD1 (5 bases). The CDR3 has 16 amino acids. Looked up from germline, CDR1 is SGHRS and CDR2 is YFSETQ. V was cut by 4 bases and J by 0 bases, with 11 bases left in between. For the CDR3, the DNA is TGCGCCAGCAGCACGCGACAGCCCTCTGGGGCCAACGTCCTGACTTTC. This gives the protein CASSTRQPSGANVLTF.

The chain joins TRBV10-3 to TRBJ2-3; the D is unclear. The DNA end is more similar to TRBJ1-5, so the J call may be wrong. Germline values: CDR1 ENHRY, CDR2 SYGVKD. This CDR3 has 17 amino acids. In DNA, the CDR3 is TGTGCCATCAGTGAGTCGAAAGTATCGGGCTGGGGTCAGCCCCAGCATTTT. Protein sequence: CAISESKVSGWGQPQHF.

This chain links TRBV25-1 with TRBJ2-4; 8 bases agree with TRBD2. The CDR3 contains 14 residues. CDR1 is MGHDK, CDR2 SYGVNS, per germline. V shed 3 bases and J 3 bases; nucleotides not matched to a gene: 1. The CDR3 sequence is CASSDSGVKNIQYF. The CDR3 DNA is TGTGCCAGCAGTGATAGCGGGGTCAAAAACATTCAGTACTTC. Combining the CDR3 with reference TRBV25-1 and TRBJ2-4 gives the whole variable domain EADIYQTPRYLVIGTGKKITLECSQTMGHDKMYWYQQDPGMELHLIHYSYGVNSTEKGDLSSESTVSRIRTEHFPLTLESARPSHTSQYLCASSDSGVKNIQYFGAGTRLSVL.

The genes are TRBV6-5 and TRBJ2-5; D unresolved. This CDR3 comprises 14 residues. Germline V gene lookup returns CDR1 MNHEY and CDR2 SVGAGI. Trimming removed 5 bases at V and 2 bases at J, with 12 bases between. CDR3 loop: CASSLLTPQETQYF. The CDR3 coding sequence is TGTGCCAGCAGTCTCCTGACGCCTCAAGAGACCCAGTACTTC.

The chain uses TRBV15 and TRBJ1-2, with D maybe TRBD1 (5 bases). CDR3 length: 15 residues. V gave up 3 bases and J gave up 6 bases, with 17 bases separating them. Looked up from germline, CDR1 is LNHNV and CDR2 is YYDKDF (reference sequence). Here the CDR3 DNA reads TGTGCCACCAGCAGGACGGGGCTGGGGGAAGATGGCTACACCTTC. Translation: CATSRTGLGEDGYTF.

This clonotype showed up just a few times. This sequence joins TRBV5-1 and TRBJ2-1; possibly TRBD2 for D (6 bases). Germline assignment: CDR1 SGHRS and CDR2 YFSETQ. Trimming cost V 4 bases and J 7 bases, with 15 bases left between them. CDR3 length equals 14 residues. The CDR3 region has the DNA TGCGCCAGCAGCCACCCGGGAGAAGGGAATGAGCAGTTCTTC. Protein sequence: CASSHPGEGNEQFF.

In this sample, this clonotype turned up a few times. This chain joins TRBV5-1 and TRBJ2-7; TRBD2 matches at 8 bases. Trimming took 4 bases from V and 0 from J; bases not matched to a gene: 6. The CDR3 loop spans 15 amino acids. In germline, CDR1 is SGHRS, CDR2 YFSETQ. The CDR3 here is CASSVTSGSSYEQYF. CDR3 nucleotide sequence: TGCGCCAGCAGCGTTACTAGCGGCTCCTCCTACGAGCAGTACTTC.

The CDR3 loop is CSANPAGGPSGQYF. The CDR3 region has the DNA TGCAGTGCTAACCCAGCGGGGGGGCCCTCGGGGCAGTATTTT. The chain is built from TRBV20-1 and TRBJ2-3; 10 nucleotides align to TRBD2. This CDR3 is built from 14 residues. V lost 4 bases to trimming and J lost 11 bases; unmatched junction nucleotides: 12. In germline, CDR1 is DFQATT, CDR2 SNEGSKA (reference sequence).

In its sample, this clonotype was seen a few times. This chain connects TRBV20-1 to TRBJ2-7, with D unresolved. The V and J ends lost 5 bases and 3 bases respectively, with 8 bases between them. CDR1 is DFQATT, CDR2 SNEGSKA, per germline (reference sequence). This CDR3 contains 11 residues. The CDR3 loop reads CSAGTLYEQYF. Here the CDR3 DNA reads TGCAGTGCTGGTACTCTCTACGAGCAGTACTTC.

The rearrangement links TRBV20-1 to TRBJ1-2, with 11 bases matching TRBD1. This CDR3 is built from 17 residues. Per the germline V gene, CDR1 is DFQATT and CDR2 is SNEGSKA (reference sequence). Germline trimming cut 0 bases from V and 6 bases from J; bases unmatched to any gene: 12. DNA of the CDR3: TGCAGTGCTAGAGATAGTGGGAGGACAGGGGGCATAGATGGCTACACCTTC. Translated, it gives CSARDSGRTGGIDGYTF.

The chain combines TRBV7-8 with TRBJ2-7, with TRBD1 matching over 7 bases. The J call is doubtful: the DNA matches TRBJ2-5 better. CDR3 length: 15 residues. The germline V gene encodes CDR1 SGHVS and CDR2 FQNEAQ. The DNA for the CDR3 is TGTGCCAGCAGCAAAGGGACAGTTCCAGTGGAGACCCAGTACTTC. This sequence encodes CASSKGTVPVETQYF.

This clonotype was seen a handful of times. The chain uses TRBV12-3 or TRBV12-4 and TRBJ2-5; 8 bases fit TRBD1. This CDR3 has 17 residues. The J segment lost 1 base and the V segment lost 6 bases, leaving 13 bases of the junction unmatched. The CDR3 bases are TGTGCCAGCAGCTTGCAACCCCTAGGGACAGGCCAAGAGACCCAGTACTTC. Its translation: CASSLQPLGTGQETQYF.

CDR3 nucleotide sequence: TGTGCCAGCAGTTACTCGTTCGGGGCCAACGTCCTGACTTTC. As protein: CASSYSFGANVLTF. The chain employs TRBV6-6 and TRBJ2-6; D is undetermined. Per the germline V gene, CDR1 is MNHNY and CDR2 is SVGAGI (reference sequence). The CDR3 has 14 residues. V was clipped by 0 bases and J by 4 bases, with 4 bases between them.

This chain uses TRBV29-1 with TRBJ1-1, with 7 nucleotides matching TRBD1. With 7 bases clipped from V and 5 bases from J, the junction kept 7 bases outside the gene matches. The CDR3 length is 12 residues. Germline CDR1 is SQVTM and CDR2 is ANQGSEA. The CDR3 spells CSGDSFGTEAFF. CDR3 nucleotide sequence: TGCAGCGGGGACAGTTTCGGAACTGAAGCTTTCTTT. Based on the CDR3 plus reference TRBV29-1 and TRBJ1-1, the full variable domain is SAVISQKPSRDICQRGTSLTIQCQVDSQVTMMFWYRQQPGQSLTLIATANQGSEATYESGFVIDKFPISRPNLTFSTLTVSNMSPEDSSIYLCSGDSFGTEAFFGQGTRLTVV.

The chain couples TRBV29-1 to TRBJ1-2; the D gene is possibly TRBD1 (6 bases). Trimming removed 5 bases at V and 8 bases at J, with 15 bases between. The CDR3 has 12 residues. CDR1 is SQVTM, CDR2 ANQGSEA, per germline. The CDR3 region has the DNA TGCAGCGTTCAAGGGGGAGTGGAAGGCTACACCTTC. It codes for CSVQGGVEGYTF.

This clonotype has a handful of counts. The rearrangement joins TRBV6-5 to TRBJ1-1, with 11 bases that match TRBD1. The germline V gene has CDR1 MNHEY and CDR2 SVGAGI. V was pared by 4 bases and J by 1 base, with 8 bases of the junction left unmatched. The CDR3 totals 17 residues. Written as DNA, the CDR3 is TGTGCCAGCAGTTGGGGGACAGGGGGATTTAAGAACACTGAAGCTTTCTTT. Translating it yields CASSWGTGGFKNTEAFF.